The 10 T cell receptor beta chains in this list originate from one sample, sequenced in a study of Graves' ophthalmopathy and Graves' hyperthyroidism. As the template, RNA transcripts were used to amplify TCR beta CDR3 regions. HTBI-primed first-round RT-PCR preceded second-round multiplex PCR. TCRdb redid the calling of the multiplex PCR reads with MiXCR, one entry per CDR3 protein. The data contain 57,000 or so distinct CDR3 sequences, approximately 52% of them singletons. Sequencing input: peripheral blood. These receptors came from an adult woman with Graves' ophthalmopathy.

This clonotype appeared once. V is TRBV7-9 and J is TRBJ2-1; 10 bases fit TRBD2. Per the germline V gene, CDR1 is SEHNR and CDR2 is FQNEAQ (reference sequence). The V gene end was trimmed by 4 bases and the J gene end by 7 bases; junction bases not matched to a gene: 13. The CDR3 length is 17 residues. The CDR3 coding sequence is TGTGCCAGCAGCTCGGGGACCGGGGCTAGCGGGAGAAATGAGCAGTTCTTC. This sequence encodes CASSSGTGASGRNEQFF.

This chain joins TRBV20-1 and TRBJ1-2, with 8 bases fitting TRBD1. The CDR3 loop spans 14 amino acids. V was clipped by 5 bases and J by 4 bases; unmatched bases: 9. Germline V gene sequence: CDR1 DFQATT, CDR2 SNEGSKA (reference sequence). CDR3 loop: CSAPKTGDLYGYTF. In DNA, the CDR3 is TGCAGTGCTCCTAAGACAGGGGACCTCTATGGCTACACCTTC.

This clonotype was recorded a few times. A much larger clone lies one base from this, so it may be a read error. The chain carries TRBV7-2 and TRBJ2-4; 16 nucleotides match TRBD2. Germline CDR1 is SGHTA and CDR2 is FQGNSA. The CDR3 runs 17 residues. DNA of the CDR3: TGTGCCGGCAGCCCGGGACTAGCGGGAGGGCCTAGAAGCATTCAGTACTTC. Translating gives CAGSPGLAGGPRSIQYF.

This clonotype was observed once. The rearrangement links TRBV6-4 to TRBJ1-6, with D possibly being TRBD1 (6 bases). This CDR3 is 16 amino acids long. The V end lost 0 bases, the J end lost 7 bases, and 13 bases lay between the germline ends. Germline V gene lookup returns CDR1 MRHNA and CDR2 SNTAGT. The DNA of the CDR3 is TGTGCCAGCAGTGACTCTAGCGGGACAACGAATTCACCCCTCCACTTT. Translation gives CASSDSSGTTNSPLHF.

This clonotype was seen repeatedly, ten times or more. V is TRBV20-1 and J is TRBJ1-1; D possibly corresponds to TRBD1 (5 bases). Germline-derived CDR1 and CDR2 are DFQATT and SNEGSKA (reference sequence). With 4 bases removed from V and 4 bases from J, the gap between germline ends came to 13 bases. The length of the CDR3 is 13 residues. Written as DNA, the CDR3 is TGCAGTGCTACCCTCCCCGGGGGCACTGAAGCTTTCTTT. Translating it yields CSATLPGGTEAFF.

This clonotype was observed many times. The chain uses TRBV19 and TRBJ2-5; no clear D gene. Germline loops: CDR1 LNHDA, CDR2 SQIVND (reference sequence). Trimming removed 3 bases at V and 2 bases at J, with 7 bases between. The CDR3 runs to 13 residues. CDR3 coding DNA: TGTGCCAGTAGTATGAGCGATCAAGAGACCCAGTACTTC. This sequence encodes CASSMSDQETQYF.

This clonotype occurred many times. CDR3: CATLTQDRTNSPLHF. The CDR3 nucleotides read TGTGCCACCTTAACCCAGGACAGAACGAATTCACCCCTCCACTTT. This chain links TRBV28 with TRBJ1-6; D might be TRBD1 (6 bases). The CDR3 runs to 15 residues. Germline V CDR1 and CDR2: MDHEN, SYDVKM. The ends were cut back, 10 bases at V and 7 bases at J, with 20 bases in the middle.

Regarding this clonotype: The final CDR3 position lacks the conserved phenylalanine or tryptophan, pointing to a likely read error. The DNA is omitted, as the CDR3 cannot be located on it reliably, and the CDR3 follows TCRdb's listing. The V and J genes are TRBV4-2 and TRBJ1-4; the table's D call, TRBD1, has no DNA check behind it. In germline, CDR1 is LGHNA, CDR2 YNFKEQ. Ends included, the CDR3 has 8 residues. The CDR3 loop is CASSQEQV.

Ten or more counts support this clonotype. CDR3 protein: CASSLSTGQGYEQYF. The CDR3 coding sequence is TGTGCCAGCAGCTTATCGACGGGACAGGGCTACGAGCAGTACTTC. The J gene is TRBJ2-7, the V gene TRBV11-2, with 9 bases matching TRBD1. Trimming cost V 2 bases and J 3 bases; bases outside gene matches: 5. The V gene's germline CDR1 is SGHAT and CDR2 FQNNGV. This CDR3 region has 15 residues. Full variable domain (outside the CDR3, taken from reference TRBV11-2 and TRBJ2-7): EAGVAQSPRYKIIEKRQSVAFWCNPISGHATLYWYQQILGQGPKLLIQFQNNGVVDDSQLPKDRFSAERLKGVDSTLKIQPAKLEDSAVYLCASSLSTGQGYEQYFGPGTRLTVT.

As for this clonotype: A clone one base away is much larger, so this may be a read error. The chain has TRBV3-1 and TRBJ2-3; D is unclear. This CDR3 has 12 amino acids. Germline assignment: CDR1 LGHDT and CDR2 YNNKEL (reference sequence). V was cut by 6 bases and J by 4 bases, with 8 bases left in between. In DNA, the CDR3 is TGTGCCAGCAGTGCGAGCCCAGATACGCAGTATTTT. This sequence encodes CASSASPDTQYF.